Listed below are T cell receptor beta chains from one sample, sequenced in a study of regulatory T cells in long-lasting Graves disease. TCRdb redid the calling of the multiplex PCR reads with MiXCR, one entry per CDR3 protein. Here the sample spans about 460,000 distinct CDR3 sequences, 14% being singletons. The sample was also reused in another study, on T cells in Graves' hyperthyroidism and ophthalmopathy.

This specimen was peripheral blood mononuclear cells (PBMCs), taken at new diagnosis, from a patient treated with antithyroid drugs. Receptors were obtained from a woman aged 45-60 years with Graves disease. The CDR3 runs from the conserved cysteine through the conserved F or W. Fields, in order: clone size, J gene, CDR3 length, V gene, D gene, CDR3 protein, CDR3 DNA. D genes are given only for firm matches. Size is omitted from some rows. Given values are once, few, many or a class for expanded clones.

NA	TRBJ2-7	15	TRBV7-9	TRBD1	CASSARTGQSYEQYF	TGTGCCAGCAGCGCCCGGACAGGCCAGTCCTACGAGCAGTACTTC
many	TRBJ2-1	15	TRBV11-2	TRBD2	CASSLGASGFNEQFF	TGTGCCAGCAGCCTCGGGGCTAGCGGGTTCAATGAGCAGTTCTTC
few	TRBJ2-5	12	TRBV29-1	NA	CSVVTRAETQYF	TGCAGCGTTGTAACCAGGGCCGAGACCCAGTACTTC
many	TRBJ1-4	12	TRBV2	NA	CASQSNPESLFF	TGTGCCAGTCAATCAAACCCGGAGTCACTGTTTTTT
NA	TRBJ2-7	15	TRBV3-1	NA	CASSRAASSTYEQYF	TGTGCCAGCAGCCGAGCTGCCTCCTCCACCTACGAGCAGTACTTC
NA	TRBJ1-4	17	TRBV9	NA	CASSVASSVATNEKLFF	TGTGCCAGCAGCGTAGCTAGTTCGGTTGCAACTAATGAAAAACTGTTTTTT
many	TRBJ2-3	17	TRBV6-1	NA	CASSESWLENFGDTQYF	TGTGCCAGCAGTGAGAGCTGGCTAGAGAATTTCGGAGATACGCAGTATTTT
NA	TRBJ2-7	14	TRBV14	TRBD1	CASSQMGQAYEQYF	TGTGCCAGCAGCCAAATGGGACAGGCCTACGAGCAGTACTTC
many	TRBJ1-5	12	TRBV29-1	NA	CSVGDTNQPQHF	TGCAGCGTCGGTGACACCAATCAGCCCCAGCATTTT
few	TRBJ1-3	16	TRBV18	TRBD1	CASSPGDRGLRNTIYF	TGTGCCAGCTCACCAGGGGACAGGGGGCTTCGAAACACCATATATTTT
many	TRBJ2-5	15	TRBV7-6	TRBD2	CASSLAQTSGQTQYF	TGTGCCAGCAGCTTAGCCCAGACTAGCGGGCAGACCCAGTACTTC
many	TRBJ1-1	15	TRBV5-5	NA	CASSLGRGSVTEAFF	TGTGCCAGCAGCTTGGGGCGGGGTTCGGTCACTGAAGCTTTCTTT
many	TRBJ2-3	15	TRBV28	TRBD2	CASSLLLAGTDTQYF	TGTGCCAGCAGTTTATTGCTAGCGGGTACAGATACGCAGTATTTT
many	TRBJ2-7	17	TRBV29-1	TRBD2	CSVGAVEGTSASYEQYF	TGCAGCGTTGGTGCGGTTGAGGGGACTAGCGCCTCCTACGAGCAGTACTTC
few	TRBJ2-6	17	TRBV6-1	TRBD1	CASSRDRDLSGANVLTF	TGTGCCAGCAGCCGGGACAGGGATTTGTCTGGGGCCAACGTCCTGACTTTC
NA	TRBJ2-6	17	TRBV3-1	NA	CASSPVLFLGGANVLTF	TGTGCCAGCAGCCCTGTGTTATTCTTGGGGGGGGCCAACGTCCTGACTTTC
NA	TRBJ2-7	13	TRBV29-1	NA	CSVVWASAYEQYF	TGCAGCGTTGTCTGGGCTAGCGCCTACGAGCAGTACTTC
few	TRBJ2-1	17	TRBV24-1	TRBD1	CATSELDRTSSYNEQFF	TGTGCCACCAGTGAACTGGACAGGACCAGCTCCTACAATGAGCAGTTCTTC
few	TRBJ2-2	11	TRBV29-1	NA	CSVSVTGELFF	TGCAGCGTTAGCGTTACCGGGGAGCTGTTTTTT
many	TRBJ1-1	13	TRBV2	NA	CASSESTEWEAFF	TGTGCCAGCAGTGAGTCGACAGAATGGGAAGCTTTCTTT
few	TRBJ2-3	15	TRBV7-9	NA	CASSRLLVIADTQYF	TGTGCCAGCAGCCGACTGCTAGTAATCGCAGATACGCAGTATTTT
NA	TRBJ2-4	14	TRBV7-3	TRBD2	CASSYWTSENIQYF	TGTGCCAGCAGCTATTGGACTAGCGAAAACATTCAGTACTTC
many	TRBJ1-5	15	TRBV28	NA	CASSLYVSGFQPQHF	TGTGCCAGCAGTTTATATGTGTCAGGGTTTCAGCCCCAGCATTTT
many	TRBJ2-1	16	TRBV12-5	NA	CASAPGSGSSYNEQFF	TGTGCTAGTGCCCCGGGCAGTGGCTCCTCCTACAATGAGCAGTTCTTC
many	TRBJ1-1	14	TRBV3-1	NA	CASSQDLGSPEAFF	TGTGCCAGCAGCCAAGATCTCGGTAGTCCAGAAGCTTTCTTT
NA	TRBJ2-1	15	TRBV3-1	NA	CASSQVGADYNEQFF	TGTGCCAGCAGCCAAGTAGGGGCGGATTACAATGAGCAGTTCTTC
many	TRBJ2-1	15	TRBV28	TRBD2	CASSLSSGTNNEQFF	TGTGCCAGCAGTTTATCCAGCGGGACGAACAATGAGCAGTTCTTC